This TCR beta chain was captured by sequencing in a study of graft-versus-host responses after intestinal transplantation. Across the whole study: Isolated intestinal, liver-intestinal, or multivisceral transplants had been given to the recipients. Study-wide results and limits: GvH clones detected in recipient marrow included some appearing first in ileum or blood.

Of note for this clone: The antigen is unknown.

Libraries were prepared by immunoSEQ multiplex PCR; TCRdb keeps only in-frame clonotypes and omits some of them. This sample has about 92,000 clones, with around nine tenths found just once. The CDR3 totals 16 residues. CDR1 is SGDLS and CDR2 is YYNGEE in the germline V gene. V lost 5 bases and J lost 5, with 21 bases in between. The J gene is TRBJ2-3, the V gene TRBV9; D is possibly TRBD2 (6 bases). Sequencing used unstimulated CD8+ T cells sorted from spleen or lymph node cells, obtained before intestinal transplant. The TCR originated in a human donor who received an intestinal transplant. CDR3 sequence reads: CASRLGTGANGDTQYF. CDR3 in DNA: TGTGCCAGCAGACTAGGGACTGGGGCGAACGGAGATACGCAGTATTTT.